What follows are 14 T cell receptor beta chains derived from one specimen sequenced in a study of regulatory T cells in long-lasting Graves disease. Documented time point: newly diagnosed GD, antithyroid drugs for less than 3 months. After RNA was extracted from PBMCs, the TCR library was made from it. According to the study, TCR beta libraries were built with iRepertoire HTBI primers and CDR3-region Arm-PCR. TCRdb itself ran the multiplex PCR reads through MiXCR, one entry per CDR3 protein. The sample has approximately 400,000 distinct CDR3 sequences; around 14% are singletons. The same specimen was also included in a second study, on T cells in Graves' hyperthyroidism and ophthalmopathy.

The material was peripheral blood mononuclear cells (PBMCs), obtained at new diagnosis, from a patient treated with antithyroid drugs. These receptors all come from a woman under 40 with Graves disease.

At least ten counts were recorded for this clonotype. This rearrangement joins TRBV3-1 to TRBJ2-7; 9 nucleotides align to TRBD1. The CDR3 spans 15 residues. The V gene's germline CDR1 is LGHDT and CDR2 YNNKEL (reference sequence). With V trimmed by 4 bases and J by 4 bases, 8 bases remained unmatched. The CDR3 DNA follows: TGTGCCAGCAGCCGTACCGGGACAGGGTTTTACGAGCAGTACTTC. This translates into CASSRTGTGFYEQYF.

This clonotype was counted many times. This chain uses TRBV12-3 or TRBV12-4 with TRBJ1-2; TRBD1 is a possible D gene (5 bases). Trimming cost V 1 base and J 8 bases, with 17 bases left between them. The CDR3 has 15 residues. CDR3: CASSLVTQGVRGYTF. CDR3 coding DNA: TGTGCCAGCAGTTTAGTGACGCAGGGAGTAAGGGGCTACACCTTC.

The V call is TRBV12-3 or TRBV12-4, the J call TRBJ2-5, with TRBD1 identical over 9 bases. Trimming took 5 bases from V and 5 from J; bases not matched to a gene: 9. The CDR3 covers 15 residues. The chain's CDR3 is CASSAGQGMRETQYF. The CDR3 nucleotides read TGTGCCAGCAGTGCCGGACAGGGGATGCGGGAGACCCAGTACTTC.

This clonotype was observed many times. V gene TRBV28 combines with J gene TRBJ1-5; possible D gene TRBD1, 5 bases. The CDR3 has 13 residues. With 8 bases removed from V and 5 bases from J, the gap between germline ends came to 13 bases. Germline lookup yields CDR1 MDHEN and CDR2 SYDVKM. The chain's CDR3 is CASWNWDDQPQHF. In DNA form, the CDR3 reads TGTGCCAGCTGGAACTGGGACGATCAGCCCCAGCATTTT.

This clonotype has ten or more counts. The chain links TRBV19 to TRBJ2-7; TRBD2 is a possible D gene (5 bases). CDR3 length: 14 residues. Germline loops: CDR1 LNHDA, CDR2 SQIVND (reference sequence). Trimming removed 3 bases from V and 2 bases from J, with 11 bases in between. CDR3 residues: CASSIETGTYEQYF. The CDR3 DNA follows: TGTGCCAGTAGTATCGAAACGGGAACCTACGAGCAGTACTTC.

Comments on this clonotype: One junction end does not reproduce the germline sequence, and a read error may be involved. The genes are TRBV5-1 and TRBJ2-7, with 8 bases lining up with TRBD2. The CDR3 runs to 15 residues. Per the germline V gene, CDR1 is SGHRS and CDR2 is YFSETQ. Here the CDR3 reads CASSFGGTSGYEQYF. The CDR3 DNA is TGTGCCAGCAGCTTCGGGGGTACTAGCGGATACGAGCAGTACTTC.

This clonotype showed up many times. This sequence joins TRBV5-6 and TRBJ2-5, with TRBD2 as a possible D gene (5 bases). There are 13 residues in the CDR3. Germline V gene sequence: CDR1 SGHDT, CDR2 YYEEEE. Trimming stripped 4 bases from V and 4 bases from J, with 11 bases between. CDR3 protein: CASSPGGSETQYF. The CDR3 DNA sequence: TGTGCCAGCAGCCCAGGCGGGTCAGAGACCCAGTACTTC.

This clonotype has a count of ten or more. This sequence joins TRBV20-1 and TRBJ2-7; TRBD1 aligns across 9 bases. The CDR3 contains 14 residues. Germline CDR1 is DFQATT and CDR2 is SNEGSKA (reference sequence). J was trimmed by 3 bases and V by 3 bases; bases with no gene match: 6. The CDR3 here is CSASSGTGRYEQYF. In DNA form, the CDR3 reads TGCAGTGCTAGCAGTGGGACAGGGCGCTACGAGCAGTACTTC.

This clonotype was seen only a few times. A much larger clone sits a single nucleotide away, making a read error possible. The final CDR3 position lacks the conserved phenylalanine or tryptophan, pointing to a likely read error. V and J are TRBV20-1 and TRBJ2-7; D perhaps matches TRBD2 (6 bases). Germline V gives CDR1 DFQATT, CDR2 SNEGSKA (reference sequence). The V and J ends lost 1 base and 2 bases respectively, with 15 bases between them. The CDR3 totals 15 residues. As DNA, the CDR3 is TGCAGTGCTAGAGCTCATAGCGGAGGGGCCTACGAGCAGTACCTC. Its translation: CSARAHSGGAYEQYL.

The chain carries TRBV30 and TRBJ1-1; D gene ambiguous. CDR1 is GTSNPN and CDR2 is SVGIG in the germline V gene (reference sequence). The V gene lost 3 bases and the J gene lost 2 bases, with 10 bases spanning the gap. The CDR3 is made up of 13 amino acids. The CDR3 region is CAWSAVPNTEAFF. CDR3 nucleotide sequence: TGTGCCTGGAGCGCCGTCCCTAACACTGAAGCTTTCTTT.

This clonotype was recorded at least ten times. The chain combines TRBV7-9 with TRBJ1-2; D is unresolved. From germline, CDR1 is SEHNR and CDR2 FQNEAQ (reference sequence). This CDR3 is 16 amino acids long. With 1 base removed from V and 3 bases from J, the gap between germline ends came to 15 bases. The DNA for the CDR3 is TGTGCCAGCAGCTTAGATGGGCGGGCACTCGACTATGGCTACACCTTC. Its translation: CASSLDGRALDYGYTF. The full variable domain, completed using reference TRBV7-9 and TRBJ1-2, is DTGVSQNPRHKITKRGQNVTFRCDPISEHNRLYWYRQTLGQGPEFLTYFQNEAQLEKSRLLSDRFSAERPKGSFSTLEIQRTEQGDSAMYLCASSLDGRALDYGYTFGSGTRLTVV.

Comments on this clonotype: With only one base between it and a far larger clone, this is likely a read error. The rearrangement links TRBV11-2 to TRBJ2-1; possibly TRBD2 for D (6 bases). Trimming pared 4 bases from V and 9 bases from J, leaving 22 bases between. Germline assignment: CDR1 SGHAT and CDR2 FQNNGV. The CDR3 runs 16 residues. CDR3 in amino acids: CASSSATWRERGEQFF. DNA for the CDR3: TGTGCCAGCAGCTCAGCGACCTGGAGGGAGAGAGGTGAGCAGTTCTTC.

This clonotype was observed at least ten times. The rearrangement joins TRBV19 to TRBJ2-1; TRBD2 aligns across 7 bases. The V segment lost 3 bases and the J segment 1 base; nucleotides outside the gene matches: 0. The length of the CDR3 is 14 residues. The germline gives CDR1 LNHDA, CDR2 SQIVND (reference sequence). The CDR3 loop reads CASSMGLSYNEQFF. The CDR3 DNA sequence: TGTGCCAGTAGTATGGGACTATCCTACAATGAGCAGTTCTTC.

This clonotype came up many times. The rearrangement links TRBV3-1 to TRBJ2-1; 7 bases agree with TRBD2. The CDR3 length is 15 residues. Per germline, CDR1 LGHDT and CDR2 YNNKEL (reference sequence). The junction had 8 bases not matched to a gene; V was cut back by 4 bases and J by 5 bases. CDR3 nucleotides: TGTGCCAGCAGCCCTGAGCAGGCGGGAGACAATGAGCAGTTCTTC. Its translation is CASSPEQAGDNEQFF.